Presented here are 30 T cell receptor beta chains from one specimen sequenced in a study of shared clonotypes between healthy human individuals. The assay was immunoSEQ multiplex PCR, and TCRdb's table has in-frame clones only and misses some. Among 2,100,000 or so clones listed, around 95% were seen once. The sequencing input was naive CD4+ T cells sorted from blood. Documented subset: CD45RA+ positively selected. The receptors here all came from a man aged 18 to 29 in good health.

The chain recombines TRBV4-3 with TRBJ1-2, with D uncertain. Per the germline V gene, CDR1 is LGHNA and CDR2 is YSLEER. The CDR3 runs to 14 residues. Trimming pared 1 base from V and 6 bases from J, leaving 12 bases between. The chain's CDR3 is CASSQGGVMDGYTF. The DNA for the CDR3 is TGCGCCAGCAGCCAAGGTGGGGTAATGGATGGCTACACCTTC.

The chain is built from TRBV12-5 and TRBJ1-1; D is unclear. The length of the CDR3 is 13 residues. Trimming pared 2 bases from V and 0 bases from J, leaving 4 bases between. CDR1 LGHNT and CDR2 FRNRAP come from the germline V gene. CDR3 sequence: CASGLFMNTEAFF. CDR3 sequence (DNA): TGTGCTAGTGGTTTGTTCATGAACACTGAAGCTTTCTTT.

CDR3 sequence (DNA): TGTGCCAGTAGTCCGACAGGGGACTATGGCTACACCTTC. Translating it yields CASSPTGDYGYTF. This chain joins TRBV19 and TRBJ1-2; 8 bases line up with TRBD1. Per the germline V gene, CDR1 is LNHDA and CDR2 is SQIVND (reference sequence). The CDR3 runs to 13 residues. V shed 5 bases, J shed 3 bases, and the junction held 2 bases outside the gene matches.

J is TRBJ2-5 and V is TRBV18; a possible D gene is TRBD2 (5 bases). V was cut by 6 bases and J by 2 bases, with 16 bases left in between. Germline CDR1 KGHSH, CDR2 LQKENI. CDR3 length: 15 residues. CDR3: CASSLSGFLQETQYF. The CDR3 region has the DNA TGTGCCAGCTCGCTCTCGGGGTTTCTACAAGAGACCCAGTACTTC.

The chain has TRBV5-7 and TRBJ2-1; D gene ambiguous. TRBV5-7 belongs to the ORF category, with a function that is uncertain. The CDR3 runs to 12 residues. V lost 6 bases, J lost 7 bases, and 11 bases lay in between. CDR3 bases: TGTGCCAGCACCCCTCGGCGTAATGAGCAGTTCTTC. Translated, it gives CASTPRRNEQFF.

The rearrangement links TRBV11-3 to TRBJ1-1, with D uncertain. This CDR3 contains 16 residues. Germline CDR1 and CDR2: SGHNT and YENEEA. Trimming shortened V by 5 bases and J by 1 base, and 17 bases separated the two germline ends. CDR3: CASSPEGWGGNTEAFF. The CDR3 nucleotides are TGTGCCAGCAGCCCCGAGGGATGGGGTGGGAACACTGAAGCTTTCTTT.

Remarks on this clone: Additional DNA sequences in this sample encode the identical CDR3. The V gene is TRBV5-1, the J gene TRBJ2-5, with 12 bases identical to TRBD2. The germline V gene has CDR1 SGHRS and CDR2 YFSETQ. CDR3 length: 16 residues. V dropped 0 bases and J dropped 1; count of bases not matched to a gene: 1. DNA for the CDR3: TGCGCCAGCAGCTTGGGACTAGCGGGGGCCCAAGAGACCCAGTACTTC. Its protein is CASSLGLAGAQETQYF.

The chain is built from TRBV30 and TRBJ1-2; D might be TRBD1 (5 bases). Trimming removed 0 bases from V and 8 bases from J, with 13 bases in between. Looked up from germline, CDR1 is GTSNPN and CDR2 is SVGIG (reference sequence). The CDR3 length is 13 residues. Here the CDR3 reads CAWSVHGAEGYTF. The DNA of the CDR3 is TGTGCCTGGAGTGTACACGGGGCAGAAGGCTACACCTTC.

The chain links TRBV21-1 to TRBJ2-2; TRBD2, the table's D call, was not compared with the DNA. TRBV21-1 is assigned pseudogene status. There are 18 residues in the CDR3. CDR3 sequence: CASCSVASGGANTGELFF. CDR3 nucleotides: TGTGCCAGCTGTAGTGTGGCTAGCGGGGGAGCGAACACCGGGGAGCTGTTTTTT.

This rearrangement joins TRBV5-1 to TRBJ2-7; 8 nucleotides agree with TRBD2. Trimming at V came to 4 bases and at J to 1 base, leaving 10 bases not matched to a gene. From germline, CDR1 is SGHRS and CDR2 YFSETQ. This CDR3 has 16 amino acids. The CDR3 DNA sequence: TGCGCCAGCAGCGCTAGCGGGCCCTTTCTTTCCTACGAGCAGTACTTC. Its translation: CASSASGPFLSYEQYF.

The rearrangement links TRBV7-9 to TRBJ2-1; perhaps D is TRBD1 or TRBD2 (6 bases each). The germline gives CDR1 SEHNR, CDR2 FQNEAQ (reference sequence). V lost 8 bases, J lost 4 bases, and 9 bases lay in between. The CDR3 length is 12 residues. The CDR3 DNA is TGTGCCAGCCGCGGGACATACAATGAGCAGTTCTTC. Protein sequence: CASRGTYNEQFF.

The chain carries TRBV11-2 and TRBJ2-2; no definite D call. Trimming stripped 1 base from V and 4 bases from J, with 10 bases between. The CDR3 covers 15 residues. The germline V gene has CDR1 SGHAT and CDR2 FQNNGV. The chain's CDR3 is CASSLGAGPTGELFF. CDR3 nucleotides: TGTGCCAGCAGCTTAGGGGCAGGCCCCACCGGGGAGCTGTTTTTT. The full variable domain, its missing parts supplied by reference TRBV11-2 and TRBJ2-2, is EAGVAQSPRYKIIEKRQSVAFWCNPISGHATLYWYQQILGQGPKLLIQFQNNGVVDDSQLPKDRFSAERLKGVDSTLKIQPAKLEDSAVYLCASSLGAGPTGELFFGEGSRLTVL.

CDR3 residues: CASKEGANEQYF. In DNA, the CDR3 is TGTGCCAGCAAAGAAGGGGCTAACGAGCAGTACTTC. The rearrangement uses TRBV6-1 and TRBJ2-7; perhaps TRBD1 as D (5 bases). CDR3 length equals 12 residues. The V gene lost 7 bases and the J gene lost 5 bases, with 12 bases spanning the gap. Per germline, CDR1 MNHNS and CDR2 SASEGT.

V and J are TRBV25-1 and TRBJ2-7, with 9 bases matching TRBD1. Germline CDR1 MGHDK, CDR2 SYGVNS. This CDR3 has 17 residues. Unmatched junction bases numbered 10, after V lost 4 bases and J lost 0 bases. The CDR3 DNA follows: TGTGCCAGCAGTGGCTTCCTCGGGACAGGGCCCTCCTACGAGCAGTACTTC. It is translated as CASSGFLGTGPSYEQYF.

The V gene is TRBV10-3, the J gene TRBJ2-3; 13 bases fit TRBD2. The germline V gene encodes CDR1 ENHRY and CDR2 SYGVKD. Trimming at V came to 2 bases and at J to 1 base, leaving 3 bases not matched to a gene. The CDR3 covers 17 residues. CDR3 in DNA: TGTGCCATCAGTGAGGCTGGGACTAGCGGGGGCACAGATACGCAGTATTTT. Protein product: CAISEAGTSGGTDTQYF.

The V and J genes are TRBV10-1 and TRBJ1-6, with D possibly TRBD1 on 5 matching bases. The CDR3 runs 13 residues. Trimming took off 5 bases at V and 5 bases at J, with 7 bases between the two ends. Germline CDR1 and CDR2: WNHNN and SYGVQD (reference sequence). The CDR3 is CASSSGDNSPLHF. Written as DNA, the CDR3 is TGCGCCAGCAGTTCGGGGGATAATTCACCCCTCCACTTT.

This chain uses TRBV10-3 with TRBJ1-2; the D gene is possibly TRBD1 (6 bases). The germline gives CDR1 ENHRY, CDR2 SYGVKD. CDR3 length equals 14 residues. Trimming stripped 4 bases from V and 1 base from J, with 10 bases between. The CDR3 coding sequence is TGTGCCATCAGTGCAGGGGTTGGTAACTATGGCTACACCTTC. The encoded protein is CAISAGVGNYGYTF.

The chain has TRBV5-1 and TRBJ2-3, with TRBD2 identical over 9 bases. The CDR3 covers 15 residues. V shed 4 bases, J shed 0 bases, and the junction held 3 bases outside the gene matches. Germline-derived CDR1 and CDR2 are SGHRS and YFSETQ. The CDR3 nucleotides read TGCGCCAGCAGCCCAGGACTAGCGAGCACAGATACGCAGTATTTT. This codes for CASSPGLASTDTQYF.

On this clone: Other DNA variants within this sample encode the same CDR3. The CDR3 DNA sequence: TGTGCCAGCAGCGGGGGGGCCTACACTGAAGCTTTCTTT. Protein: CASSGGAYTEAFF. This chain links TRBV28 with TRBJ1-1, with D perhaps TRBD1 (6 bases). Germline V gene lookup returns CDR1 MDHEN and CDR2 SYDVKM. This CDR3 is built from 13 residues. Trimming shortened V by 6 bases and J by 3 bases, and 11 bases separated the two germline ends.

This chain links TRBV7-2 with TRBJ2-7; D might be TRBD2 (6 bases). CDR3 size: 15 residues. Between the trimmed V and J ends, which lost 3 bases and 3 bases, there was a span of 15 bases. Germline values: CDR1 SGHTA, CDR2 FQGNSA. The CDR3 coding sequence is TGTGCCAGCAGCTTCTTAGCGGAGGCATACTACGAGCAGTACTTC. Protein: CASSFLAEAYYEQYF. The entire variable domain, with the rest obtained from reference TRBV7-2 and TRBJ2-7, is as follows: GAGVSQSPSNKVTEKGKDVELRCDPISGHTALYWYRQSLGQGLEFLIYFQGNSAPDKSGLPSDRFSAERTGGSVSTLTIQRTQQEDSAVYLCASSFLAEAYYEQYFGPGTRLTVT.

This sequence joins TRBV5-1 and TRBJ2-7; 8 nucleotides match TRBD1. This CDR3 spans 16 amino acids. The germline V gene has CDR1 SGHRS and CDR2 YFSETQ. Losses at the gene ends were 0 bases for V and 3 bases for J; bases not matched to a gene: 8. The CDR3 region has the DNA TGCGCCAGCAGCTTGGTTCTCGAGACAGGGGACTACGAGCAGTACTTC. Encoded protein: CASSLVLETGDYEQYF.

This chain connects TRBV15 to TRBJ1-1, with 12 positions matching TRBD1. CDR1 and CDR2 from the germline V gene are LNHNV and YYDKDF (reference sequence). Unmatched junction bases numbered 4, after V lost 1 base and J lost 4 bases. The CDR3 consists of 16 residues. CDR3 in DNA: TGTGCCACCAGCAGAGGGGACAGGGGGCGCCTCACTGAAGCTTTCTTT. This gives the protein CATSRGDRGRLTEAFF.

V gene TRBV5-1 combines with J gene TRBJ2-7; 7 bases align to TRBD2. The CDR3 is 17 amino acids. Unmatched junction bases numbered 11, after V lost 0 bases and J lost 2 bases. Germline values: CDR1 SGHRS, CDR2 YFSETQ. The CDR3 is CASSLGMASGLTYEQYF. As DNA, the CDR3 is TGCGCCAGCAGCTTGGGAATGGCTAGCGGTCTTACCTACGAGCAGTACTTC.

The chain joins TRBV2 to TRBJ1-1; D is perhaps TRBD1 (5 bases). V lost 6 bases and J lost 4, with 12 bases in between. Germline V gives CDR1 SNHLY, CDR2 FYNNEI. The CDR3 totals 13 residues. The CDR3 region is CASSRDGGTEAFF. The CDR3 DNA reads as TGTGCCAGCAGCCGCGATGGGGGCACTGAAGCTTTCTTT.

Notes on this clone: A read error may account for a junction end that differs from germline. The chain carries TRBV14 and TRBJ1-4; 9 nucleotides align to TRBD1. This CDR3 contains 17 residues. CDR1 SGHDN and CDR2 FVKESK come from the germline V gene. The CDR3 DNA reads as TGTGCCAGCAGCGACCGGGACAGGGTTGGGCGGAATCCAGGGGCTATTTTT. This translates into CASSDRDRVGRNPGAIF.

This chain joins TRBV5-1 and TRBJ1-3; D unclear. Germline V gene data show CDR1 as SGHRS and CDR2 as YFSETQ. The CDR3 contains 14 residues. V was clipped by 4 bases and J by 6 bases, with 14 bases between them. The CDR3, as DNA: TGCGCCAGCAGCCCCCTTGGAAATCAAAACACCATATATTTT. Translated, it gives CASSPLGNQNTIYF.

The V call is TRBV11-2, the J call TRBJ2-7, with TRBD1 identical over 8 bases. This CDR3 contains 13 residues. CDR1 is SGHAT, CDR2 FQNNGV, per germline. Trimming removed 7 bases from V and 4 bases from J; junction bases left unmatched: 6. CDR3 in DNA: TGTGCCAGCACCTCGGACAGGGCGTACGAGCAGTACTTC. Amino acid sequence: CASTSDRAYEQYF.

Concerning this clone: The sample contains more than one DNA sequence encoding this CDR3. Written as DNA, the CDR3 is TGTGCCAGCAGTTTCGGGACAGGATCCTACGAGCAGTACTTC. The encoded protein is CASSFGTGSYEQYF. V usage is TRBV27 and J usage is TRBJ2-7; 8 nucleotides align to TRBD1. The trim removed 3 bases at V and 1 base at J, leaving 2 bases unmatched. Germline values: CDR1 MNHEY, CDR2 SMNVEV (reference sequence). The CDR3 is 14 residues long.

The genes are TRBV7-6 and TRBJ2-7, with TRBD1 as a possible D gene (6 bases). The V and J ends lost 1 base and 0 bases respectively, with 16 bases between them. In germline, CDR1 is SGHVS, CDR2 FNYEAQ. The CDR3 totals 17 residues. CDR3 residues: CASSLGGRTAISYEQYF. CDR3 sequence (DNA): TGTGCCAGCAGCTTAGGGGGGCGGACCGCAATCTCCTACGAGCAGTACTTC.

This rearrangement joins TRBV9 to TRBJ2-2; D is ambiguous. The CDR3 runs 15 residues. Trimming stripped 0 bases from V and 5 bases from J, with 11 bases between. CDR1 and CDR2 from the germline V gene are SGDLS and YYNGEE. The CDR3 loop reads CASSVAPQLTGELFF. CDR3 coding DNA: TGTGCCAGCAGCGTAGCTCCCCAGTTAACCGGGGAGCTGTTTTTT.